Listed here are 25 T cell receptor beta chains from one sample, sequenced in a study of HIV-infected patients and healthy controls. No cell fractionation was done, so the repertoire covers all unsorted peripheral blood T cells. Around 500 ng RNA was reverse transcribed with alpha and beta constant-region primers. Each of the alpha and beta chains got its own library through chain-specific third strand synthesis with indices. TCRdb redid the calling of the 5' RACE reads with MiXCR, one entry per CDR3 protein. The sample records around 4,800 distinct CDR3 sequences, less than 9.5% being singletons. This specimen consisted of blood, obtained before antiretroviral therapy. These receptor sequences come from an adult with HIV infection.

In its sample, this clonotype ranks as medium-sized. The V and J genes are TRBV3-1 and TRBJ2-7; D call uncertain. Between the trimmed V and J ends, which lost 4 bases and 6 bases, there was a span of 13 bases. The CDR3 is made up of 13 amino acids. Germline V gene sequence: CDR1 LGHDT, CDR2 YNNKEL (reference sequence). The CDR3 nucleotides read TGTGCCAGCAGCCCCCCCGCCGGCGGCGAGCAGTACTTC. This codes for CASSPPAGGEQYF.

This clonotype has a count of ten or more. The CDR3 region is CASSWNSGDAEAFF. CDR3 nucleotides: TGTGCCAGCAGCTGGAACTCAGGGGACGCTGAAGCTTTCTTT. This chain links TRBV7-3 with TRBJ1-1; tentative D call: TRBD1 (6 bases). V lost 4 bases to trimming and J lost 6 bases, with 15 bases between them. Germline CDR1 reads SGHTA; CDR2 reads FQGTGA. There are 14 residues in the CDR3.

By share, this clonotype counts as medium-sized (0.01 to 0.1%). This chain uses TRBV14 with TRBJ2-7, with 8 positions matching TRBD2. The CDR3 runs 17 residues. Germline loops: CDR1 SGHDN, CDR2 FVKESK. The V and J ends lost 1 base and 3 bases, in that order; junction bases with no gene match: 11. The CDR3 DNA sequence: TGTGCCAGCAGCCAAGCCGGGACACCGGGAGGGCTCTACGAGCAGTACTTC. This encodes CASSQAGTPGGLYEQYF.

The V and J genes are TRBV19 and TRBJ2-7; D is tentatively TRBD1 or TRBD2 (5 bases each). The CDR3 length is 14 residues. Looked up from germline, CDR1 is LNHDA and CDR2 is SQIVND (reference sequence). Trimming took off 9 bases at V and 3 bases at J, with 18 bases between the two ends. CDR3 sequence (DNA): TGTGCCAGCATCGAAGGGGACCGTTTCTACGAGCAGTACTTC. Translation gives CASIEGDRFYEQYF.

This clonotype was detected only a few times. The chain recombines TRBV7-3 with TRBJ1-1; a weak D match, TRBD1 (6 bases). Germline loops: CDR1 SGHTA, CDR2 FQGTGA. The CDR3 runs to 14 residues. V was clipped by 6 bases and J by 0 bases, with 11 bases between them. The CDR3 nucleotides read TGTGCCAGCAGTTCGGGACATATGAACACTGAAGCTTTCTTT. Residues: CASSSGHMNTEAFF.

This chain links TRBV7-8 with TRBJ2-1; D is perhaps TRBD2 (6 bases). The V end lost 1 base, the J end lost 7 bases, and 11 bases lay between the germline ends. Per the germline V gene, CDR1 is SGHVS and CDR2 is FQNEAQ. CDR3 length: 14 residues. CDR3: CASSLGDSWNEQFF. Here the CDR3 DNA reads TGTGCCAGCAGCTTAGGGGACTCTTGGAATGAGCAGTTCTTC.

By share of the sample, this clonotype is medium-sized. The chain links TRBV19 to TRBJ2-1, with 7 nucleotides matching TRBD2. CDR3 length: 16 residues. Unmatched junction bases numbered 8, after V lost 6 bases and J lost 0 bases. From germline, CDR1 is LNHDA and CDR2 SQIVND (reference sequence). Here the CDR3 DNA reads TGTGCCAGTAGCCTCAAGGTAGCGGGCTCCTACAATGAGCAGTTCTTC. Translated: CASSLKVAGSYNEQFF. The full variable domain, its missing parts supplied by reference TRBV19 and TRBJ2-1, is DGGITQSPKYLFRKEGQNVTLSCEQNLNHDAMYWYRQDPGQGLRLIYYSQIVNDFQKGDIAEGYSVSREKKESFPLTVTSAQKNPTAFYLCASSLKVAGSYNEQFFGPGTRLTVL.

This clonotype came up once. This chain connects TRBV7-3 to TRBJ1-5; D possibly corresponds to TRBD1 (5 bases). This CDR3 contains 14 residues. From germline, CDR1 is SGHTA and CDR2 FQGTGA. V lost 5 bases to trimming and J lost 6 bases, with 14 bases between them. The CDR3 is CASSPQGGGQPQHF. CDR3 DNA: TGTGCCAGCAGCCCCCAGGGTGGGGGTCAGCCCCAGCATTTT.

By proportion, this clonotype is medium-sized (0.01 to 0.1%). The chain links TRBV6-1 to TRBJ1-5; D is uncertain. Germline V lookup: CDR1 MNHNS, CDR2 SASEGT. The CDR3 totals 12 residues. V lost 7 bases, J lost 5 bases, and 9 bases lay in between. The CDR3 here is CASNRIDQPQHF. For the CDR3, the DNA is TGTGCCAGCAACCGAATAGATCAGCCCCAGCATTTT.

The chain employs TRBV12-3 or TRBV12-4 and TRBJ1-3, with D unclear. CDR3 length: 14 amino acids. V was pared by 3 bases and J by 7 bases, with 13 bases between. The CDR3, as DNA: TGTGCCAGCAGTTTTGAGTCGTTGGGGAACACCATATATTTT. Amino acids: CASSFESLGNTIYF.

The gene calls are TRBV3-1 and TRBJ1-1, with TRBD1 identical over 8 bases. V dropped 0 bases and J dropped 1; count of bases not matched to a gene: 7. The CDR3 is made up of 17 amino acids. From germline, CDR1 is LGHDT and CDR2 YNNKEL (reference sequence). The CDR3 here is CASSQDGSRGPNTEAFF. CDR3 DNA sequence: TGTGCCAGCAGCCAAGATGGGAGCAGGGGGCCGAACACTGAAGCTTTCTTT.

In this sample, this clonotype is medium-sized. The chain joins TRBV5-4 to TRBJ1-4, with TRBD1 matching 7 bases. After removal of 4 bases from V and 5 bases from J, the junction contained 8 bases not matched to a gene. The CDR3 covers 15 residues. Germline assignment: CDR1 SGHNT and CDR2 YYREEE (reference sequence). CDR3 sequence: CASSPRQGNNEKLFF. The CDR3 DNA reads as TGTGCCAGCAGCCCGCGACAGGGTAACAATGAAAAACTGTTTTTT.

By share, this clonotype counts as medium-sized. The rearrangement joins TRBV9 to TRBJ2-1; tentative D call: TRBD2 (5 bases). Trimming took 4 bases from V and 2 from J, leaving 19 bases between them. CDR3 length: 17 residues. Germline V lookup: CDR1 SGDLS, CDR2 YYNGEE. The CDR3 nucleotides are TGTGCCAGCAGCCTTACCGGCGCGGGCTTGACCTACAATGAGCAGTTCTTC. Its protein product is CASSLTGAGLTYNEQFF.

This clonotype ranks as medium-sized. The rearrangement links TRBV7-9 to TRBJ2-7; D tentatively reads TRBD1 or TRBD2 (6 bases each). V gave up 3 bases and J gave up 7 bases, with 16 bases separating them. The CDR3 contains 14 residues. Germline-derived CDR1 and CDR2 are SEHNR and FQNEAQ (reference sequence). In DNA form, the CDR3 reads TGTGCCAGCAGCTTTTTGACAGGTGGGGGGGAGCAGTACTTC. This gives the protein CASSFLTGGGEQYF.

This clonotype has more than one count but fewer than ten. CDR3 loop: CASSSTRTSGGFYTQYF. The CDR3 region has the DNA TGTGCCAGCAGCTCTACTCGGACTAGCGGGGGCTTTTATACGCAGTATTTT. The chain has TRBV7-9 and TRBJ2-3; 13 bases map to TRBD2. CDR1 SEHNR and CDR2 FQNEAQ come from the germline V gene (reference sequence). The CDR3 is made up of 17 amino acids. Losses at the gene ends were 4 bases for V and 7 bases for J; bases not matched to a gene: 11.

In its sample, this clonotype is medium-sized. This chain connects TRBV7-8 to TRBJ1-5; the D gene is possibly TRBD1 (5 bases). V was trimmed by 5 bases and J by 0 bases, leaving 11 bases between them. Germline values: CDR1 SGHVS, CDR2 FQNEAQ. The CDR3 has 15 amino acids. The CDR3 spells CASSPWGDSNQPQHF. For the CDR3, the DNA is TGTGCCAGCAGCCCATGGGGGGATAGCAATCAGCCCCAGCATTTT.

A few counts support this clonotype. CDR3 loop: CASSLARGDQPQHF. The CDR3 bases are TGTGCCAGCAGCTTAGCCAGGGGGGATCAGCCCCAGCATTTT. The chain couples TRBV7-9 to TRBJ1-5, with 7 bases matching TRBD1. The CDR3 has 14 amino acids. The ends lost 0 bases at V and 5 bases at J; junction bases unmatched: 1. From germline, CDR1 is SEHNR and CDR2 FQNEAQ (reference sequence).

The chain links TRBV7-9 to TRBJ1-2, with D perhaps matching TRBD1 (6 bases). V lost 4 bases and J 0 bases, leaving 12 bases between the germline ends. There are 15 residues in the CDR3. Per germline, CDR1 SEHNR and CDR2 FQNEAQ (reference sequence). CDR3 in amino acids: CASSSRQETNYGYTF. Written as DNA, the CDR3 is TGTGCCAGCAGCTCCCGACAGGAGACTAACTATGGCTACACCTTC.

This clonotype was observed at least ten times. The rearrangement uses TRBV19 and TRBJ2-7; the match to TRBD2 covers 9 bases. The CDR3 is 13 residues long. Germline V CDR1 and CDR2: LNHDA, SQIVND (reference sequence). V lost 7 bases, J lost 6 bases, and 7 bases stayed unmatched. Written as DNA, the CDR3 is TGTGCCAGTATCCCGGCGGGAGGGACCGAGCAGTACTTC. Encoded protein: CASIPAGGTEQYF.

This clonotype came up many times. The rearrangement links TRBV7-3 to TRBJ2-1, with D perhaps matching TRBD1 (6 bases). CDR3 length: 14 residues. The germline CDR1 and CDR2 sequences are SGHTA and FQGTGA. Deletions cut 4 bases from V and 1 base from J, with 8 bases between. CDR3 bases: TGTGCCAGCAGCTCAGGACAGTCCTACAATGAGCAGTTCTTC. Its protein is CASSSGQSYNEQFF.

Many counts were recorded for this clonotype. The chain carries TRBV12-3 or TRBV12-4 and TRBJ1-5; D is unresolved. The CDR3 is 13 residues long. V gave up 3 bases and J gave up 2 bases, with 5 bases separating them. This CDR3 reads CASSFDRNQPQHF. The CDR3, as DNA: TGTGCCAGCAGTTTCGACCGCAATCAGCCCCAGCATTTT.

By sample fraction, this clonotype is medium-sized. The CDR3 spells CASSTGTGHYYEQYF. CDR3 coding DNA: TGTGCCAGCAGTACCGGGACAGGGCATTACTACGAGCAGTACTTC. This sequence joins TRBV27 and TRBJ2-7; 9 nucleotides agree with TRBD1. Trimming removed 5 bases from V and 3 bases from J; junction bases left unmatched: 8. Germline V CDR1 and CDR2: MNHEY, SMNVEV (reference sequence). This CDR3 comprises 15 residues.

This rearrangement joins TRBV7-6 to TRBJ2-7; a possible D gene is TRBD2 (6 bases). Trimming removed 5 bases from V and 7 bases from J, with 18 bases in between. Germline CDR1 SGHVS, CDR2 FNYEAQ. This CDR3 contains 14 residues. CDR3 bases: TGTGCCAGCAGCGCGGGACTGGGGCTGGGGGAGCAGTACTTC. Protein sequence: CASSAGLGLGEQYF.

This clonotype was detected only a few times. The chain carries TRBV28 and TRBJ2-1; 7 positions agree with TRBD1. The CDR3 extends over 16 amino acids. The germline gives CDR1 MDHEN, CDR2 SYDVKM. V dropped 3 bases and J dropped 0; count of bases not matched to a gene: 5. CDR3 nucleotide sequence: TGTGCCAGCAGTTTTGGGGCAGGGGGCTCCTACAATGAGCAGTTCTTC. It yields the protein CASSFGAGGSYNEQFF.

By sample share, this clonotype is medium-sized. The junction departs from the called germline gene at one end, perhaps through a read error. The chain is built from TRBV7-7 and TRBJ2-5; D call uncertain. The CDR3 length is 15 residues. Germline V CDR1 and CDR2: SSHAT, FNYEAQ (reference sequence). The CDR3 DNA is TGTGCTAGCAGCATAAGTTACAGTGTACAAGAGACCCAGTACTTC. Its translation is CASSISYSVQETQYF.